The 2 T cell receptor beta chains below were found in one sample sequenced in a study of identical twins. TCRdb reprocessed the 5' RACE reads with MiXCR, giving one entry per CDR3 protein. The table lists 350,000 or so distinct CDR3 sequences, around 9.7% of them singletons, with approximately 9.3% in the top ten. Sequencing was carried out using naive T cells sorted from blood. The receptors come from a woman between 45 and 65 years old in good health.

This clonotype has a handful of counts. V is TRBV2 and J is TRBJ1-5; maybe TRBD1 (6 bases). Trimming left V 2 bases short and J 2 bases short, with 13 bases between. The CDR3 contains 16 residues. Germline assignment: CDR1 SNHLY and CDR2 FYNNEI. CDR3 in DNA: TGTGCCAGCAGTGAAAGGGAACAGGGAGGCAATCAGCCCCAGCATTTT. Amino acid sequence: CASSEREQGGNQPQHF.

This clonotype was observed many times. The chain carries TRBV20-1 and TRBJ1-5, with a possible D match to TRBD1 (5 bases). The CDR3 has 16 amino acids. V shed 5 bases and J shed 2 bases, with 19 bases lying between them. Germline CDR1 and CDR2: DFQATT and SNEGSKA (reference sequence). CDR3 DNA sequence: TGCAGTGCTCCGAACCATCGTCAGGGTGGCAATCAGCCCCAGCATTTT. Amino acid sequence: CSAPNHRQGGNQPQHF.